This T cell receptor beta chain was recorded in a study of cytomegalovirus exposure and HLA in healthy donors. The study's findings and limits: Productive rates of about 87% or about 30% were seen for most TCR beta V segments in an earlier analysis.

PCR employed 60 Vbeta and 13 Jbeta primers. Here immunoSEQ multiplex PCR was the method, and the copy in TCRdb shows in-frame clones only, minus some. The sample includes around 200,000 clones, roughly 80% of them seen just once. As to this clone: Its specificity is not known.

The sample comprised PBMCs. The TCR sequence derives from a man aged 50 or older in good health and CMV-seronegative.

CDR3 nucleotide sequence: TGTGCCTGGAGTCGTATAAGACAGGTGGGGACAGGAGGCACTGAAGCTTTCTTT. Translating gives CAWSRIRQVGTGGTEAFF. The gene calls are TRBV30 and TRBJ1-1, with 8 bases matching TRBD1. The CDR3 totals 18 residues. In germline, CDR1 is GTSNPN, CDR2 SVGIG (reference sequence). V gave up 2 bases and J gave up 4 bases; unmatched junction bases: 18.